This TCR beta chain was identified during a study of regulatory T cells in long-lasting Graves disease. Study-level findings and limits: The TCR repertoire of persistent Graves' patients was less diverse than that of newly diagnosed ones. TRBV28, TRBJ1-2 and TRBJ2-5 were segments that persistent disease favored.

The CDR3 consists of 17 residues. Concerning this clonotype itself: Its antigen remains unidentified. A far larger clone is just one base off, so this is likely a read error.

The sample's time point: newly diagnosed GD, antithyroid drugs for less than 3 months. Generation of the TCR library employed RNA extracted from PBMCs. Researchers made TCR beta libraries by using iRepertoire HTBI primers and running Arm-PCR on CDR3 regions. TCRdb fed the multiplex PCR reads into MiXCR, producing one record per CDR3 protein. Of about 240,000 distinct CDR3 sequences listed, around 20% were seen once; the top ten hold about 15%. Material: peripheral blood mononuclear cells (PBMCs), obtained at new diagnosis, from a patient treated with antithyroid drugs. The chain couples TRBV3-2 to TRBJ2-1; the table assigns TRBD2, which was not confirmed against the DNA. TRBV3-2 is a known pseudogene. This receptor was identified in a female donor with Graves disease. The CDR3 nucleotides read TGTGCCAGCGGCCAAGAGTCGAGGCCAGGGCCGTACAATGAGCAGTTCTTC. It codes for CASGQESRPGPYNEQFF.